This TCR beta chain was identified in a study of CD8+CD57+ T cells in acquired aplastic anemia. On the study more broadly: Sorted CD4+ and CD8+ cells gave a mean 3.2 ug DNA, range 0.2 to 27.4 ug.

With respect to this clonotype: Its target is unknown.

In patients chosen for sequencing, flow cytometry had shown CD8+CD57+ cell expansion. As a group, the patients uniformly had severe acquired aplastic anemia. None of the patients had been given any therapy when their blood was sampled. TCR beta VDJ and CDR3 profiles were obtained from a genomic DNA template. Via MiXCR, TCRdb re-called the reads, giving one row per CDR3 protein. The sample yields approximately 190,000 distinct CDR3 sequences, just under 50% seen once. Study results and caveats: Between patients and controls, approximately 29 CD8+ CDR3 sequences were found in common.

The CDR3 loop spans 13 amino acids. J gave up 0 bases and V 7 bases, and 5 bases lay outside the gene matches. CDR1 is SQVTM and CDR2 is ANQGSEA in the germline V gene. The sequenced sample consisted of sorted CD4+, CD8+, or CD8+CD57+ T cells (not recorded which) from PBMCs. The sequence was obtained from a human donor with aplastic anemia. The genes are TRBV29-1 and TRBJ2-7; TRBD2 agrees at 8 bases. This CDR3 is CSARAGDSYEQYF. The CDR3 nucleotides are TGCAGCGCCAGAGCGGGGGACTCCTACGAGCAGTACTTC.